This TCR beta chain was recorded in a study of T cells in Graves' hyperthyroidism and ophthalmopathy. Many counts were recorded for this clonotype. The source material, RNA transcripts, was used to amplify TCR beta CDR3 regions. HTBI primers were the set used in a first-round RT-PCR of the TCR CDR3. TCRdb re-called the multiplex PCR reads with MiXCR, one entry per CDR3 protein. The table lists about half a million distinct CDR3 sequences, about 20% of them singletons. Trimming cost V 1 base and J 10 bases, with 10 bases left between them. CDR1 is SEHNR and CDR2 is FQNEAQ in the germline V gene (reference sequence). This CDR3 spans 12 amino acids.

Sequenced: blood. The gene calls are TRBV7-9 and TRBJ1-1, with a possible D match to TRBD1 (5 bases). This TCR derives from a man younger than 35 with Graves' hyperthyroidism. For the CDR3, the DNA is TGTGCCAGCAGCTTAGGGGGGGAGCGAGCTTTCTTT. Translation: CASSLGGERAFF. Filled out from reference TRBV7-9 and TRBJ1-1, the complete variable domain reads DTGVSQNPRHKITKRGQNVTFRCDPISEHNRLYWYRQTLGQGPEFLTYFQNEAQLEKSRLLSDRFSAERPKGSFSTLEIQRTEQGDSAMYLCASSLGGERAFFGQGTRLTVV.